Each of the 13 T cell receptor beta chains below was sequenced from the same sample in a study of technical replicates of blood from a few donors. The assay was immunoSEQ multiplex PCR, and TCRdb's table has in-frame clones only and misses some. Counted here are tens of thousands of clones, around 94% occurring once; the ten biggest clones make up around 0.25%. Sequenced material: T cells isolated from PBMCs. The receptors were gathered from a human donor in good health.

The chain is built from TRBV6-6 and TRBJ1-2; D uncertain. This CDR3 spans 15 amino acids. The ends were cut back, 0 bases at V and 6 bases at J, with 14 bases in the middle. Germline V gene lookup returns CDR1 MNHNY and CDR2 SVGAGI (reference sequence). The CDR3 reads CASSYSAGPDDGYTF. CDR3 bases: TGTGCCAGCAGTTACTCAGCAGGTCCCGATGATGGCTACACCTTC.

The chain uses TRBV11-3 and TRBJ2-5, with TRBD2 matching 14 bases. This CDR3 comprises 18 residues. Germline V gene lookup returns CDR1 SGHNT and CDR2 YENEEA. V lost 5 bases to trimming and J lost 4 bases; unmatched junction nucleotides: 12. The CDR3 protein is CASSPGLAGGREGETQYF. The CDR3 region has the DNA TGTGCCAGCAGCCCTGGACTAGCGGGGGGTAGGGAAGGAGAGACCCAGTACTTC.

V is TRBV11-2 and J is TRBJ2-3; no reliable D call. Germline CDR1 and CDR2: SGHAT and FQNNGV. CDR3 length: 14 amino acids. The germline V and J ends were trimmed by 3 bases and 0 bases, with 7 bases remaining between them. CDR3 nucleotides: TGTGCCAGCAGCTTTTTGGAGAGCACAGATACGCAGTATTTT. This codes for CASSFLESTDTQYF.

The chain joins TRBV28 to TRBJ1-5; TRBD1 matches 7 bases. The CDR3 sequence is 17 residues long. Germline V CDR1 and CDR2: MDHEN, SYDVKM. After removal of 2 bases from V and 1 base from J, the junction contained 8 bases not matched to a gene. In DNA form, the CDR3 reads TGTGCCAGCAGTTTAGACATCGGGACAGTCAGCAATCAGCCCCAGCATTTT. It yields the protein CASSLDIGTVSNQPQHF.

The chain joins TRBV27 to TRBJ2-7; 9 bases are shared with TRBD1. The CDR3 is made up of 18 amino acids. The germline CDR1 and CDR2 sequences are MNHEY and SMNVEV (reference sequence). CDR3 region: CVPRGGTGLAVISYEQYF. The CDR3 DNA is TGTGTTCCGAGGGGCGGGACAGGGCTAGCGGTAATCTCCTACGAGCAGTACTTC.

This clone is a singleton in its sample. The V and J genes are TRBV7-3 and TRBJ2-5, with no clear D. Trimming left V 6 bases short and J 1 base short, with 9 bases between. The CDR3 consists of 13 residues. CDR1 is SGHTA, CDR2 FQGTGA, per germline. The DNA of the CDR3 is TGTGCCAGCAGTTATAGTCTCCAAGAGACCCAGTACTTC. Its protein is CASSYSLQETQYF.

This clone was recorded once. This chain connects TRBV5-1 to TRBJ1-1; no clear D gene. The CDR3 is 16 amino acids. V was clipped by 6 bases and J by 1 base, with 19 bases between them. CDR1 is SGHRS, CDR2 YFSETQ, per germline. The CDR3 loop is CASTNRPGGRNTEAFF. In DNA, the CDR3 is TGCGCCAGCACCAATAGGCCCGGCGGGAGGAACACTGAAGCTTTCTTT. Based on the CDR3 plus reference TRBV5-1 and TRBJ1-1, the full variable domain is KAGVTQTPRYLIKTRGQQVTLSCSPISGHRSVSWYQQTPGQGLQFLFEYFSETQRNKGNFPGRFSGRQFSNSRSEMNVSTLELGDSALYLCASTNRPGGRNTEAFFGQGTRLTVV.

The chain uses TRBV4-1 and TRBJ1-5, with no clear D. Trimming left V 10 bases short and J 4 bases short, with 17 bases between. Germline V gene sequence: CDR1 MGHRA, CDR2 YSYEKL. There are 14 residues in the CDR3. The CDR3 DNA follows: TGCGCCACATCCCTAAAACCCTCTAATCAGCCCCAGCATTTT. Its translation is CATSLKPSNQPQHF.

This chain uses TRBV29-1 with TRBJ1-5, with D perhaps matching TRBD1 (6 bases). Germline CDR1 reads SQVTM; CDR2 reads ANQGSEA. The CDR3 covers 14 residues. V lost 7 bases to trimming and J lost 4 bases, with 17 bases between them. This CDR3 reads CSAAQGSQNQPQHF. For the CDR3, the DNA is TGCAGCGCTGCGCAGGGGTCCCAAAATCAGCCCCAGCATTTT.

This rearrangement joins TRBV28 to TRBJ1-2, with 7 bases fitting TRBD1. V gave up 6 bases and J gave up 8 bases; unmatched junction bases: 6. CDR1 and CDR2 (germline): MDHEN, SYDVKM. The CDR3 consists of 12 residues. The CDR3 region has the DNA TGTGCCAGCAGAACAGGGGTGCGCGGCTACACCTTC. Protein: CASRTGVRGYTF.

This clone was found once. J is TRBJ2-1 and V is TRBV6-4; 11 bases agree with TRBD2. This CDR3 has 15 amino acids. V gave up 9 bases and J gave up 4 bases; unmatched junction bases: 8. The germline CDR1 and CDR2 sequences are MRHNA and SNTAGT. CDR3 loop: CASEGLAGGYNEQFF. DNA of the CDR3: TGTGCCAGTGAGGGCCTAGCGGGAGGATACAATGAGCAGTTCTTC.

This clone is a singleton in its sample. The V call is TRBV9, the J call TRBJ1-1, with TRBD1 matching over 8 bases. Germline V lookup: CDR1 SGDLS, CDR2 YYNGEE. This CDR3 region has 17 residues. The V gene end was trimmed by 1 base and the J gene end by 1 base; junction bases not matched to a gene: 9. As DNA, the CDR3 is TGTGCCAGCAGCGTATCCGACCAAGGGACAGGGAACACTGAAGCTTTCTTT. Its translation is CASSVSDQGTGNTEAFF.

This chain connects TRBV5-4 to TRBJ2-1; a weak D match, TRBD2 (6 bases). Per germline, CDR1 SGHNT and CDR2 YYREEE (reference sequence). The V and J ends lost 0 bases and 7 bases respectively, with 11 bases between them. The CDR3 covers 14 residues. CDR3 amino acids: CASSLGLVLNEQFF. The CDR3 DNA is TGTGCCAGCAGCTTGGGACTAGTACTGAATGAGCAGTTCTTC.